The table lists the clone carrying this TCR beta chain with a count of one. The V end lost 4 bases, the J end lost 9 bases, and 12 bases lay between the germline ends. The length of the CDR3 is 12 residues. Germline lookup yields CDR1 SGHTA and CDR2 FQGNSA. The data belong to a study of blood T cell repertoires in COVID-19. Across the whole study: Both acute and convalescent COVID-19 samples were obtained from the United States, Italy and Spain. In each case, the material was cDNA or gDNA derived from T cells, B-cell-depleted T cells, or PBMCs.

How the authors handled the data: Using reference gene primer amplification, nucleated cell counts were estimated. Assay used: immunoSEQ multiplex PCR; TCRdb lists only in-frame clones, some missing. V and J calls and clone size are those listed in that table; D and trimming were worked out from the DNA. The data contain nearly 200,000 clones, 70% to 90% of them singletons. The receptor was isolated from a woman in her 70s with acute or convalescent COVID-19. The V call is TRBV7-2, the J call TRBJ1-1; D gene ambiguous. The specimen was peripheral blood. In nucleotides, the CDR3 is TGTGCCAGCAGCTCTCCACCGGGTCAAGCTTTCTTT. Its protein is CASSSPPGQAFF.